Listed below are T cell receptor beta chains from one sample, sequenced in a study of beta chain features in type 1 diabetes. Data came from immunoSEQ multiplex PCR; TCRdb stores just in-frame clones and leaves some out. The sample has 850,000 to 900,000 clones, about a sixth seen once. Sequencing was performed on naive CD4+ T cells from blood. These receptors were obtained from a woman aged 18-29 years in good health. Each CDR3 is given with its conserved first and last residue. A D gene is named only where the DNA matches it firmly. Rows may omit the clone size; those that give it use once, few, many or a size class.

v_gene	abundance	d_gene	j_gene	CDR3nt	CDR3aa
TRBV5-1	few	-	TRBJ2-1	TGCGCCAGCAGCTCGACTAGTTTAGAGCAGTTCTTC	CASSSTSLEQFF
TRBV4-3	-	-	TRBJ1-4	TGCGCCAGCAGCCAAGAATTCTCGGGAGGGGATGAAAAACTGTTTTTT	CASSQEFSGGDEKLFF
TRBV7-3	-	-	TRBJ2-3	TGTGCCAGCAGCTTTTCGGGCGTCTCAGATACGCAGTATTTT	CASSFSGVSDTQYF
TRBV29-1	few	TRBD2	TRBJ2-3	TGCAGCGTTGACACTAGCGGGGTCGGAGATACGCAGTATTTT	CSVDTSGVGDTQYF
TRBV14	few	TRBD2	TRBJ2-7	TGTGCCAGCAGCCTAAGCGGCGGGAGATCGGGCGAGCAGTACTTC	CASSLSGGRSGEQYF
TRBV9	-	TRBD1	TRBJ2-4	TGTGCCAGCAGCGTAGGGGACAGTAAAAACATTCAGTACTTC	CASSVGDSKNIQYF
TRBV7-9	-	-	TRBJ2-1	TGTGCCAGCAGCTTGAGTAAGGGAGCCTACAATGAGCAGTTCTTC	CASSLSKGAYNEQFF
TRBV2	few	-	TRBJ2-1	TGTGCCAGCAGTGAGAGGGGCCTAAGGTCCTACAATGAGCAGTTCTTC	CASSERGLRSYNEQFF
TRBV7-9	-	-	TRBJ1-1	TGTGCCAGCAGCTTACAGGGACCAAACACTGAAGCTTTCTTT	CASSLQGPNTEAFF
TRBV4-1	-	-	TRBJ1-2	TGCGCCAGCAGCCAACAAAACGGGCCGGATGGCTACACCTTC	CASSQQNGPDGYTF
TRBV29-1	-	-	TRBJ2-7	TGCAGCGTTGAAACGGGGGGCGCCGAGCAGTACTTC	CSVETGGAEQYF
TRBV28	few	TRBD2	TRBJ2-1	TGTGCCAGCAGCTCGTTAGCGGGAGGGCCCTATGAGCAGTTCTTC	CASSSLAGGPYEQFF
TRBV18	-	TRBD1	TRBJ2-5	TGTGCCAGTCAACCGGGACAGCAAGAGACCCAGTACTTC	CASQPGQQETQYF
TRBV4-3	few	-	TRBJ2-7	TGCGCCAGCAGCCAAGAGGCGGGGTACTCCTACGAGCAGTACTTC	CASSQEAGYSYEQYF
TRBV5-4	-	TRBD1	TRBJ2-7	TGTGCCAGCAGCAAGGGACAGGGGAATTTTTGGGAGCAGTACTTC	CASSKGQGNFWEQYF
TRBV6-5	-	-	TRBJ2-1	TGTGCCACCCGGTGGGGGAGCTACAATGAGCAGTTCTTC	CATRWGSYNEQFF
TRBV11-1	few	TRBD2	TRBJ2-3	TGTGCCAGCAGCCCGGCAGGGCTAGCGGTCCCTGATACGCAGTATTTT	CASSPAGLAVPDTQYF
TRBV28	-	-	TRBJ2-4	TGTGCCAGCAGTTCCGGAACTGGAGGGGGGAACATTCAGTACTTC	CASSSGTGGGNIQYF
TRBV27	few	-	TRBJ1-2	TGTGCCAGCAGTTCGAGACAGGTCCATGGCTACACCTTC	CASSSRQVHGYTF
TRBV4-2	-	-	TRBJ2-1	TGTGCCAGCAGCCAAGATTTTTTACACCAGTTCTTC	CASSQDFLHQFF
TRBV4-1	few	-	TRBJ2-7	TGCGCCAGCAGCTCCCGGGTCGCAAACGAGCAGTACTTC	CASSSRVANEQYF
TRBV14	-	-	TRBJ1-2	TGTGCCAGCAGCCCAAGCCAGGTAGCTAACTATGGCTACACCTTC	CASSPSQVANYGYTF
TRBV2	few	-	TRBJ2-3	TGTGCCAGCAAGTTACGGACTACTAGGGATACGCAGTATTTT	CASKLRTTRDTQYF
TRBV28	-	TRBD2	TRBJ2-7	TGTGCCAGCAGTCCTCTGGGACTAGCGGGCTCCTACGAGCAGTACTTC	CASSPLGLAGSYEQYF
TRBV6-6	-	-	TRBJ2-7	TGTGCCAGCAGTTCCATAAGGGGCTCCTACGAGCAGTACTTC	CASSSIRGSYEQYF
TRBV10-3	few	-	TRBJ2-5	TGTGCCATCAGTGAGTCAGGAACAGGGAGGGAGACCCAGTACTTC	CAISESGTGRETQYF
TRBV5-1	-	TRBD1	TRBJ2-5	TGCGCCAGCTCGATACAGGGGGCTGAGGGAGAGACCCAGTACTTC	CASSIQGAEGETQYF
TRBV29-1	few	-	TRBJ2-7	TGCAGCGTTGAGTTCGGGGACGAGCAGTACTTC	CSVEFGDEQYF
TRBV7-2	few	-	TRBJ2-5	TGTGCCAGCAGCTTCCACGACAGAATAGAGACCCAGTACTTC	CASSFHDRIETQYF
TRBV6-5	few	TRBD2	TRBJ2-5	TGTGCCAGCAGTTACTCAGGGACTACCCAAGAGACCCAGTACTTC	CASSYSGTTQETQYF
TRBV6-5	-	-	TRBJ2-1	TGTGCCAGCAGTTACTTAACGCGGGATAAGGGGAATGAGCAGTTCTTC	CASSYLTRDKGNEQFF
TRBV28	-	-	TRBJ2-3	TGTGCCAGCAGTAGGGGCGGGGACACAGATACGCAGTATTTT	CASSRGGDTDTQYF
TRBV2	-	-	TRBJ1-2	TGTGCCAGCATTCGCCTCCCGGGGTTAGGTGGCTACACCTTC	CASIRLPGLGGYTF
TRBV7-2	few	TRBD2	TRBJ2-3	TGTGCCAGCACGGGAGGGGGAGTGGACCACCCCACACGGAATACGCAGTATTTT	CASTGGGVDHPTRNTQYF
TRBV7-9	-	-	TRBJ2-7	TGTGCCAGCAGCTCAGGGGGGAGCTACGAGCAGTACTTC	CASSSGGSYEQYF
TRBV5-4	few	-	TRBJ2-7	TGTGCCAGCAGCTTCGGGACAAACTACGAGCAGTACTTC	CASSFGTNYEQYF
TRBV6-5	-	-	TRBJ2-7	TGTGCCAGCAGTTACTCGATCAACAGAGCCTACGAGCAGTACTTC	CASSYSINRAYEQYF
TRBV7-2	-	-	TRBJ1-5	TGTGCCAGCAGCTTAGGAGGCCCCAGTAATAATCAGCCCCAGCATTTT	CASSLGGPSNNQPQHF
TRBV2	few	-	TRBJ2-1	TGTGCCAGCAGGGTATCCCCTTTCGGTGAGCAGTTCTTC	CASRVSPFGEQFF
TRBV5-1	few	TRBD1	TRBJ2-2	TGCGCCAGCAGCCCCGGGACAGGGAAGACCGGGGAGCTGTTTTTT	CASSPGTGKTGELFF
TRBV11-2	few	-	TRBJ2-7	TGTGCCAGCAGCTCTCGTTACACCTCCGGCGAGCAGTACTTC	CASSSRYTSGEQYF
TRBV29-1	few	-	TRBJ2-7	TGCAGCGTTGTGCAAAACTACGAGCAGTACTTC	CSVVQNYEQYF
TRBV7-2	-	-	TRBJ2-1	TGTGCCAGCAGCCGGACGCAGCTCAATGAGCAGTTCTTC	CASSRTQLNEQFF
TRBV6-5	-	-	TRBJ1-1	TGTGCCAGCAGTTACTCGAGTAGGGGGTACACTGAAGCTTTCTTT	CASSYSSRGYTEAFF
TRBV10-3	-	-	TRBJ2-7	TGTGCCATCTTCTATTCACCCTACGAGCAGTACTTC	CAIFYSPYEQYF
TRBV5-1	-	-	TRBJ1-4	TGCGCCAGCAGCCTGGACGGGGGCGCGGAGCCTGAAAAACTGTTTTTT	CASSLDGGAEPEKLFF
TRBV7-2	-	TRBD2	TRBJ2-7	TGTGCCAGCAGCTCAGGGGTCGGGACTAGCCGGTTCGAGCAGTACTTC	CASSSGVGTSRFEQYF
TRBV7-9	-	TRBD2	TRBJ2-1	TGTGCCAGCAGCTTGGGACTAGCGGTTAGTAATGAGCAGTTCTTC	CASSLGLAVSNEQFF
TRBV11-2	-	-	TRBJ2-7	TGTGCCAGCAGCTTTAGTCTACTCCCGTCCTACGAGCAGTACTTC	CASSFSLLPSYEQYF
TRBV15	few	-	TRBJ2-5	TGTGCCACCAGCAGAGACGCCTGGGGGCGAGAGACCCAGTACTTC	CATSRDAWGRETQYF
TRBV6-6	-	-	TRBJ2-3	TGTGCCAGCAGGCTTACTAGCTCTAGCACAGATACGCAGTATTTT	CASRLTSSSTDTQYF
TRBV29-1	few	TRBD2	TRBJ2-1	TGCAGCGTCGCCGCGAGCGGGGGCTCCTACAATGAGCAGTTCTTC	CSVAASGGSYNEQFF
TRBV4-2	once	-	TRBJ2-1	TGTGCCAGCCGCCAACTAGTTCCCTCCTACAATGAGCAGTTCTTC	CASRQLVPSYNEQFF